This is a list of T cell receptor beta chains from one sample in a study of OX40 agonist ivuxolimab in advanced cancers. Assay: immunoSEQ multiplex PCR; the TCRdb copy retains only in-frame clones and omits some. The sample shows about 94,000 clones, around 91% of them seen only once. Sequenced material: CD4+ or CD8+ T cells sorted from blood, taken in a trial of the OX40 agonist ivuxolimab. The receptors originated from an adult with an advanced solid tumor such as melanoma, head and neck, liver or kidney cancer. Each CDR3 is given with its conserved first and last residue. A D gene is named only where the DNA matches it firmly. Clone size, where shown, is once, few, many, or a class for clones that have expanded.

J gene,CDR3 length,D gene,clone size,V gene,CDR3 protein,CDR3 DNA
TRBJ1-4,13,-,-,TRBV5-1,CASTDTVGEKLFF,TGCGCCAGCACGGATACTGTTGGTGAAAAACTGTTTTTT
TRBJ1-1,15,-,once,TRBV7-2,CASSLDPVAYTEAFF,TGTGCCAGCAGCTTGGATCCTGTAGCGTACACTGAAGCTTTCTTT
TRBJ2-7,16,TRBD2,-,TRBV30,CAWSSRNRDYNNEQYF,TGTGCCTGGAGTTCTCGGAACCGGGACTACAACAACGAGCAGTACTTC
TRBJ2-7,14,-,-,TRBV19,CASSWLGGPGEQYF,TGTGCCAGTAGTTGGCTTGGGGGGCCGGGCGAGCAGTACTTC
TRBJ2-3,11,-,-,TRBV10-3,CAISEQGTQYF,TGTGCCATCAGTGAACAGGGAACGCAGTATTTT
TRBJ1-4,14,-,-,TRBV5-6,CASSWGATNEKLFF,TGTGCCAGCAGCTGGGGGGCGACTAATGAAAAACTGTTTTTT
TRBJ2-1,15,-,-,TRBV5-1,CASSLESSSYNEQFF,TGCGCCAGCAGCTTAGAAAGTAGCTCCTACAATGAGCAGTTCTTC
TRBJ1-5,13,-,-,TRBV7-2,CASSPAFGQPQHF,TGTGCCAGCAGCCCCGCCTTTGGTCAGCCCCAGCATTTT
TRBJ2-1,14,-,-,TRBV9,CASSATPGYNEQFF,TGTGCCAGCAGCGCCACCCCGGGGTACAATGAGCAGTTCTTC
TRBJ2-7,14,-,-,TRBV7-2,CASSPLRDSLRRDF,TGTGCCAGCAGCCCCCTGCGCGACAGCCTACGTCGGGACTTC
TRBJ2-7,14,-,-,TRBV21-1,CASSPRTVHYEQYF,TGTGCCAGCAGCCCCCGGACGGTGCACTACGAGCAGTACTTC
TRBJ2-1,13,-,-,TRBV5-4,CASSLAGQNEQFF,TGTGCCAGCAGCTTGGCCGGTCAGAATGAGCAGTTCTTC
TRBJ1-1,14,TRBD1,few,TRBV9,CASSVTWTGTGAFF,TGTGCCAGCAGCGTAACATGGACAGGGACTGGGGCTTTCTTT
TRBJ2-1,15,TRBD2,-,TRBV11-3,CASSLGLAGIDEQFF,TGTGCCAGCAGCTTAGGGCTAGCGGGAATTGATGAGCAGTTCTTC
TRBJ1-1,14,-,-,TRBV19,CASSHGQQNTEAFF,TGTGCCAGTAGTCACGGACAGCAGAACACTGAAGCTTTCTTT